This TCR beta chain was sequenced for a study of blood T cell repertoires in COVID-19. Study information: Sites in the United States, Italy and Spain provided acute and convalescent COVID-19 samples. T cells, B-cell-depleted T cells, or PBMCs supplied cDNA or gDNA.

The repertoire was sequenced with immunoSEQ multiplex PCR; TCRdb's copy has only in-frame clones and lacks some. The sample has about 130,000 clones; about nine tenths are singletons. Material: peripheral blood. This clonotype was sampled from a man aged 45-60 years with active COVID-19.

CDR3 residues: CASSPGRGRGGELFF. In nucleotides, the CDR3 is TGCGCCAGCAGCCCGGGTAGGGGGCGCGGCGGGGAGCTGTTTTTT. V gene TRBV5-1 combines with J gene TRBJ2-2; 7 bases are a match to TRBD1. J gave up 7 bases and V 4 bases, and 10 bases lay outside the gene matches. This CDR3 is built from 15 residues. Germline V gene lookup returns CDR1 SGHRS and CDR2 YFSETQ. Full variable domain (missing parts from reference TRBV5-1 and TRBJ2-2): KAGVTQTPRYLIKTRGQQVTLSCSPISGHRSVSWYQQTPGQGLQFLFEYFSETQRNKGNFPGRFSGRQFSNSRSEMNVSTLELGDSALYLCASSPGRGRGGELFFGEGSRLTVL.